This T cell receptor (beta chain) derives from a study of siplizumab effects on memory and regulatory T cells (dated by TCRdb to between 2017 and 2020). Notes on the research overall: The study looked at the effect of siplizumab, an anti-CD2 antibody, on alloreactive T-cell subsets in allogeneic mixed lymphocyte reactions made from human PBMCs. Paper-wide results and their limitations: The suppressive function of proliferating Tregs from siplizumab cultures was not functionally confirmed. In reactions with siplizumab, an average of approximately 69% of mappable alloreactive CD4+ clones were Treg-derived, compared with roughly 27% in control reactions. The cumulative frequency of alloreactive sequences that could be traced back to unstimulated CD4+ memory T cells was significantly reduced by siplizumab. Greater diversity appeared to be present in unstimulated naive T cells than in memory T cells, and a substantial contribution to the alloresponse seemed to be made by naive cells. A naive or memory phenotype could not be assigned to roughly 75-96% of proliferating CD4+ or CD8+ clones. Sequences below about 10^-5 frequency were poorly captured, so only a minor fraction of alloreactive clones could be mapped to unstimulated subsets.

Sorted unstimulated T cells and proliferating T cells recovered from mixed lymphocyte reactions underwent TCRbeta CDR3 sequencing. Fresh whole blood from around 11 HLA-typed healthy donors was used to isolate PBMCs. From a lookup of the germline V gene, CDR1 and CDR2 are SGHTS and YDEGEE. V sheds 4 bases and J sheds 0 bases, leaving 8 bases between their ends. Including cysteine and phenylalanine, the CDR3 has 14 amino acids. Just the 42-base CDR3 DNA is kept, in frame starting at base 1. This clone was observed a few times. The clone's antigen remains unknown. No qualities accompany the bases; no much larger clone lies one base away. Library preparation used the immunoSEQ multiplex PCR assay. The deep sequencing platform assayed some 90,000 TCR templates per sample. Genomic DNA extracted from sorted T cells was used for TCRbeta CDR3 sequencing. On the study's bioinformatics: The R programming language was used for clonal analysis of the TCRbeta CDR3 data. Comparing unstimulated samples against CFSE-low samples taken after the reaction was how alloreactive CD4+ and CD8+ clones were defined. Regulatory or non-regulatory origin was assigned to alloreactive CD4+ clones by matching of sequences to sorted unstimulated Treg and non-Treg repertoires. The table comes from immuneACCESS by way of TCRdb, which keeps in-frame sequences with V and J called. Part of the clones is missing from these tables; in studies checked, under half for an unresolved V gene and the rest for unknown reasons. V, J and clone size are those of that table, while D and trimming were read from the DNA. The sample table shows roughly 100,000 clones, and roughly 91% are seen once. The ten top clones hold about 0.32% of the sample.

The sequence was obtained from a human donor in good health. The sample comprised CD4+ T cells sorted from blood. Rearrangement joined TRBV5-8 to TRBJ1-3; the D gene assignment is ambiguous. For the CDR3, the sequence is CASSKDGSGNTIYF. The DNA sequence reads TGTGCCAGCAGCAAAGACGGCTCTGGAAACACCATATATTTT.